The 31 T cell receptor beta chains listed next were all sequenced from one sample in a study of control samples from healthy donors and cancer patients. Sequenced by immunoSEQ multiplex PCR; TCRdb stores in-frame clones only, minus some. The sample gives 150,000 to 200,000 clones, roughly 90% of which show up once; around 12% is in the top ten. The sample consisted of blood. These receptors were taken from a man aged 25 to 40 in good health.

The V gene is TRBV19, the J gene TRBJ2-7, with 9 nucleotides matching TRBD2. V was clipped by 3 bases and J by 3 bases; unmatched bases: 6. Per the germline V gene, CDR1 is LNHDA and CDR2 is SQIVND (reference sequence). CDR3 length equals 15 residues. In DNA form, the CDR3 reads TGTGCCAGTAGTATTGGGGCTAGCGGGGTCTACGAGCAGTACTTC. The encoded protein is CASSIGASGVYEQYF.

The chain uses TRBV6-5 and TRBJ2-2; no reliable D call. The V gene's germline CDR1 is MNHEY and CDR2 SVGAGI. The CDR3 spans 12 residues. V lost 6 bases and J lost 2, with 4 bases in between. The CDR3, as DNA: TGTGCCAGCAGGATTAACACCGGGGAGCTGTTTTTT. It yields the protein CASRINTGELFF.

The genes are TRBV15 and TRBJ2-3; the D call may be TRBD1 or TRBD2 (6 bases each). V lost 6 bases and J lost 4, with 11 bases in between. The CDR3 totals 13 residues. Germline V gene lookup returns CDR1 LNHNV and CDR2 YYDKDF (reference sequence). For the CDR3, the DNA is TGTGCCACCAGTCGGAGGGGGGCAGATACGCAGTATTTT. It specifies CATSRRGADTQYF.

The CDR3 DNA reads as TGTGCCAGCTCACCACCCGGGGCGGGGAAGGGCGATGAGCAGTTCTTC. This sequence encodes CASSPPGAGKGDEQFF. The J gene is TRBJ2-1, the V gene TRBV18, with D possibly TRBD2 on 6 matching bases. The CDR3 extends over 16 amino acids. Germline lookup yields CDR1 KGHSH and CDR2 LQKENI. V shed 0 bases and J shed 8 bases, with 17 bases lying between them.

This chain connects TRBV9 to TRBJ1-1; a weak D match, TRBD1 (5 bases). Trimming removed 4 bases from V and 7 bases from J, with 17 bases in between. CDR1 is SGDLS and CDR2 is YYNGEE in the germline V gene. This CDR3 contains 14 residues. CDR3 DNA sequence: TGTGCCAGCAGCCTTAAGCTCGGGGGGAATGAAGCTTTCTTT. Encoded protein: CASSLKLGGNEAFF.

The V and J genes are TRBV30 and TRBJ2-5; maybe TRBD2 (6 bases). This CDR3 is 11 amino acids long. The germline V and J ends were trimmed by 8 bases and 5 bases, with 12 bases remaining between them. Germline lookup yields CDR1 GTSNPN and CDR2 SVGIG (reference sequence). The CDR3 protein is CARTNMETQYF. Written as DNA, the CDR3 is TGTGCCCGGACTAACATGGAGACCCAGTACTTC.

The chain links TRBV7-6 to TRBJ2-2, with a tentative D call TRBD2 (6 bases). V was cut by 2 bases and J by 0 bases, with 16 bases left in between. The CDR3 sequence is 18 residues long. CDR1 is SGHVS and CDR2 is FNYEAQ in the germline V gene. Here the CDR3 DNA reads TGTGCCAGCAGCTTAAGGCGTCTGGGCGGGACGAACACCGGGGAGCTGTTTTTT. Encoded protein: CASSLRRLGGTNTGELFF.

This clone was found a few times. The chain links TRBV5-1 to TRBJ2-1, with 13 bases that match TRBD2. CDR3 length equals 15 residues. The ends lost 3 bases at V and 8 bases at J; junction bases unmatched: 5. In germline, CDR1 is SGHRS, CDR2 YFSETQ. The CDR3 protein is CASSYTSGGADEQFF. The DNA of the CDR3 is TGCGCCAGCAGCTATACTAGCGGGGGGGCGGATGAGCAGTTCTTC.

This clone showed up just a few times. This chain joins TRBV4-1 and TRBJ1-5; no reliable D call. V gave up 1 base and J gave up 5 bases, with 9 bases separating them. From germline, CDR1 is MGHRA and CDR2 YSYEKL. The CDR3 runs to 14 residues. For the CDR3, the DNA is TGCGCCAGCAGCCAAGGGAACCCCTATCAGCCCCAGCATTTT. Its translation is CASSQGNPYQPQHF.

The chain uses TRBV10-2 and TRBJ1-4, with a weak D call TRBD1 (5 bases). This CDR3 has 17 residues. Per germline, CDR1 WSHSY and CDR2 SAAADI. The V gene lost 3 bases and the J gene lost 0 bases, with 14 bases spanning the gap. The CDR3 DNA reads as TGCGCCAGCAGTGATAGGGACGGATATGCAACTAATGAAAAACTGTTTTTT. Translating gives CASSDRDGYATNEKLFF.

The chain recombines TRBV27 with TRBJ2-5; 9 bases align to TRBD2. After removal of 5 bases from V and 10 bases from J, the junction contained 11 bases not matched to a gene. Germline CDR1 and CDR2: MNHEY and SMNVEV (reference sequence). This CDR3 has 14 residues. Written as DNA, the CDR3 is TGTGCCAGCAGTCAGCGGGAGGCTGCATCGGTCCAGTACTTC. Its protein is CASSQREAASVQYF.

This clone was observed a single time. The CDR3 DNA follows: TGTGCCACCTCGCCGAACTCCTACAATGAGCAGTTCTTC. Translated: CATSPNSYNEQFF. This chain connects TRBV19 to TRBJ2-1; no definite D call. Germline V gene sequence: CDR1 LNHDA, CDR2 SQIVND (reference sequence). The CDR3 totals 13 residues. Trimming stripped 10 bases from V and 0 bases from J, with 10 bases between.

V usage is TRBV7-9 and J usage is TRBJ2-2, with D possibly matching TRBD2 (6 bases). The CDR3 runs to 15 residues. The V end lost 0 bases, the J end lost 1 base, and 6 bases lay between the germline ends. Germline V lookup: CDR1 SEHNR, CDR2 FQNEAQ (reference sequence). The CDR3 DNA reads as TGTGCCAGCAGCTTAGCGGGAGGGAACACCGGGGAGCTGTTTTTT. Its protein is CASSLAGGNTGELFF.

The CDR3 nucleotides read TGTGCCAGCAGCTCTCCTAGCGGGGGAGCCTACGAGCAGTACTTC. Protein: CASSSPSGGAYEQYF. This chain joins TRBV7-2 and TRBJ2-7; 10 positions agree with TRBD2. V shed 4 bases and J 2 bases; nucleotides not matched to a gene: 5. CDR1 is SGHTA and CDR2 is FQGNSA in the germline V gene. This CDR3 comprises 15 residues.

The chain's CDR3 is CASSLGVTSNEKLFF. CDR3 bases: TGTGCCAGCAGCTTAGGGGTAACGTCTAATGAAAAACTGTTTTTT. The gene calls are TRBV7-9 and TRBJ1-4; D not certain. CDR3 length: 15 amino acids. V was clipped by 1 base and J by 3 bases, with 9 bases between them. Germline lookup yields CDR1 SEHNR and CDR2 FQNEAQ (reference sequence).

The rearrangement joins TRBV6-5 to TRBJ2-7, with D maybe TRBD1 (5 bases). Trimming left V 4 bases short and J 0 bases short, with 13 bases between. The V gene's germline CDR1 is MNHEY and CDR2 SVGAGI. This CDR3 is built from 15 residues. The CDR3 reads CASSSEGQGSYEQYF. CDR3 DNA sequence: TGTGCCAGCAGTTCGGAAGGGCAGGGCTCCTACGAGCAGTACTTC.

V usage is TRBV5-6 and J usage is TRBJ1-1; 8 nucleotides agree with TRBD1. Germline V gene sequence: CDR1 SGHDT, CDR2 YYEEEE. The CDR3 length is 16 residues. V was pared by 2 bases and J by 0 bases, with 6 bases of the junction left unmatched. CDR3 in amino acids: CASSFRTGIMNTEAFF. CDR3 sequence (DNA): TGTGCCAGCAGCTTCCGGACAGGGATCATGAACACTGAAGCTTTCTTT.

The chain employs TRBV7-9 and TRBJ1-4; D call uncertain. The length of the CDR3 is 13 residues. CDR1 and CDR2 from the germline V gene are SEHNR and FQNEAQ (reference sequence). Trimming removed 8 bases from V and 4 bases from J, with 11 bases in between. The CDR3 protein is CASCVGSNEKLFF. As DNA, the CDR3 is TGTGCCAGCTGCGTCGGAAGTAATGAAAAACTGTTTTTT.

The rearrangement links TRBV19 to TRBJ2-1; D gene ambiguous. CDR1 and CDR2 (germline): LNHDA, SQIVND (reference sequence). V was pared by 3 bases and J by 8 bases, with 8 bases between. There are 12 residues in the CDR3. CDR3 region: CASSMLGYEQFF. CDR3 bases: TGTGCCAGTAGTATGTTGGGGTATGAGCAGTTCTTC.

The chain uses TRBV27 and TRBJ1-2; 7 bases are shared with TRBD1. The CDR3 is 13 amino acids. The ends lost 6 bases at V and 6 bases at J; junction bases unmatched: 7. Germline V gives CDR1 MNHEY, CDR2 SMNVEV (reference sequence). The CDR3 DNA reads TGTGCCAGCAGCATACAGGGGAAGGATGGCTACACCTTC. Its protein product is CASSIQGKDGYTF.

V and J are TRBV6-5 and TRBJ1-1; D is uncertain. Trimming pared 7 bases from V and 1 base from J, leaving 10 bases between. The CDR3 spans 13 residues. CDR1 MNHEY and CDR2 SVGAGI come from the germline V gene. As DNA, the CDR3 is TGTGCCAGCATAAACAGAGCGAACACTGAAGCTTTCTTT. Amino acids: CASINRANTEAFF.

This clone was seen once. CDR3 bases: TGTGCCAGCAGCCAAGATAACGGAGCCCTCCACTTT. Amino acid sequence: CASSQDNGALHF. The J gene is TRBJ1-6, the V gene TRBV3-1 (or the pseudogene TRBV3-2); no definite D call. Germline CDR1 and CDR2: LGHDT and YNNKEL (reference sequence). The CDR3 runs 12 residues. The V gene lost 0 bases and the J gene lost 14 bases, with 8 bases spanning the gap.

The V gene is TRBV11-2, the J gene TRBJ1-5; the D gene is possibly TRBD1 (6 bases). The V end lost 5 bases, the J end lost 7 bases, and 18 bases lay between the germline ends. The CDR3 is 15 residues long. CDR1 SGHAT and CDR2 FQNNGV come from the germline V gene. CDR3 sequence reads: CASSPLQGIGQPQHF. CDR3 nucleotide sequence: TGTGCCAGCAGCCCCCTCCAGGGGATAGGGCAGCCCCAGCATTTT.

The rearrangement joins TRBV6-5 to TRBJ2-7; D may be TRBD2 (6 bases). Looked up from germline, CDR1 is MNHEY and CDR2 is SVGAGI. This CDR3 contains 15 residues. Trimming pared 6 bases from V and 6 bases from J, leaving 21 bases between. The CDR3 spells CASSRNGSPPGEQYF. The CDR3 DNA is TGTGCCAGCAGCAGAAACGGGAGTCCTCCCGGCGAGCAGTACTTC.

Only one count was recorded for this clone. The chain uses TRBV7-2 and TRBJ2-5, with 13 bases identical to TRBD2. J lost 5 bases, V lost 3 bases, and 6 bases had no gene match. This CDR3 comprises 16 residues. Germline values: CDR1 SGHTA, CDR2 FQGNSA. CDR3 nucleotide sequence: TGTGCCAGCAGCTTTAGGACTAGCGGGAGATGGGAGACCCAGTACTTC. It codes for CASSFRTSGRWETQYF.

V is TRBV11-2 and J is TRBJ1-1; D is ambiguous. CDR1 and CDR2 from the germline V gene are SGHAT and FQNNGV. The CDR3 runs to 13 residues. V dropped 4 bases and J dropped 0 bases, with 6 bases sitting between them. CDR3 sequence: CASSSDLNTEAFF. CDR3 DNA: TGTGCCAGCAGCTCCGACCTGAACACTGAAGCTTTCTTT.

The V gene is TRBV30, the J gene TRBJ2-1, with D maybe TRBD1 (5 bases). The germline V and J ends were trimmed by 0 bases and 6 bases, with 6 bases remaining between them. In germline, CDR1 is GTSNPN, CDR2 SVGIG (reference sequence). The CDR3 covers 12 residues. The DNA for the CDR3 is TGTGCCTGGAGTGTACAGGTCAATGAGCAGTTCTTC. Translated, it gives CAWSVQVNEQFF.

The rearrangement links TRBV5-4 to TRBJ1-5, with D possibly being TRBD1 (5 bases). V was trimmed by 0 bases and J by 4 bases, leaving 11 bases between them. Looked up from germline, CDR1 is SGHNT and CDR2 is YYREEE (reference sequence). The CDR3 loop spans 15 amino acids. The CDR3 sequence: CASSLGGRRNQPQHF. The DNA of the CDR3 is TGTGCCAGCAGCTTGGGGGGCCGCAGAAATCAGCCCCAGCATTTT. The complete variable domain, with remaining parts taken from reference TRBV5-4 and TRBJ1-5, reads ETGVTQSPTHLIKTRGQQVTLRCSSQSGHNTVSWYQQALGQGPQFIFQYYREEENGRGNFPPRFSGLQFPNYSSELNVNALELDDSALYLCASSLGGRRNQPQHFGDGTRLSIL.

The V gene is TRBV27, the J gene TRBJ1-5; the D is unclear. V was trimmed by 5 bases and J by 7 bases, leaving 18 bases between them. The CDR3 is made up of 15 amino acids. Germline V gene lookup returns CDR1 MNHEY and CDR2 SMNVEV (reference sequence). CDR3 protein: CASSPWTGSGQPQHF. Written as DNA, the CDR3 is TGTGCCAGCAGTCCATGGACGGGTTCCGGGCAGCCCCAGCATTTT.

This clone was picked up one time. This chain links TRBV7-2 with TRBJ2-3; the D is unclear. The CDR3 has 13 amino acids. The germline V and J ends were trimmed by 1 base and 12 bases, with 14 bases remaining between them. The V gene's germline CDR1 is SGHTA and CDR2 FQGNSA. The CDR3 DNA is TGTGCCAGCAGCTTAGGGGCGGACGGAACCCAGTATTTT. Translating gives CASSLGADGTQYF. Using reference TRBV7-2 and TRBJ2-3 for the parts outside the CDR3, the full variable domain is GAGVSQSPSNKVTEKGKDVELRCDPISGHTALYWYRQSLGQGLEFLIYFQGNSAPDKSGLPSDRFSAERTGGSVSTLTIQRTQQEDSAVYLCASSLGADGTQYFGPGTRLTVL.

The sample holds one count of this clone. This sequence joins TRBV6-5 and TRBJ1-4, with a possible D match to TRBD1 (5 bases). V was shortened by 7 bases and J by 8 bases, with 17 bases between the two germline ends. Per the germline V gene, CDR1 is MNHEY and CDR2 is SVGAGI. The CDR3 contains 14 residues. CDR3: CASTFGTGQEKLFF. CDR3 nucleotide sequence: TGTGCCAGCACCTTTGGAACAGGTCAGGAAAAACTGTTTTTT.